This entry lists 12 T cell receptor beta chains sequenced from one sample in a study of siplizumab effects on memory and regulatory T cells (dated by TCRdb to the late 2010s). The library relied on the immunoSEQ multiplex PCR assay. Sourced from immuneACCESS, this table was stored by TCRdb with only in-frame sequences that have V and J called. A share of the clones is absent; for the studies checked, an unresolved V gene accounts for under half, and the remainder has no known explanation. Present in this sample are about 100,000 clones, about 95% of which were seen just once. The ten largest account for 1% to 1.5% of the sample. The sequenced material came from non-Treg CD4+ T cells sorted from blood. The cell subset or site label on this specimen signifies: FACS-sorted unstimulated CD4+ non-regulatory T cells. These receptors were taken from a human donor in good health.

V and J are TRBV5-1 and TRBJ2-3; D gene unclear. This CDR3 region has 16 residues. V lost 0 bases to trimming and J lost 5 bases, with 16 bases between them. Germline CDR1 SGHRS, CDR2 YFSETQ. CDR3 protein: CASSLEAFSKVDTQYF. The CDR3 DNA sequence: TGCGCCAGCAGCTTGGAGGCATTCAGTAAGGTAGATACGCAGTATTTT.

The table lists this clone with a count of one. This chain joins TRBV6-6 and TRBJ2-2, with D tentatively TRBD1 (7 bases). Trimming pared 5 bases from V and 6 bases from J, leaving 13 bases between. CDR3 size: 14 residues. Germline CDR1 is MNHNY and CDR2 is SVGAGI (reference sequence). The CDR3 DNA is TGTGCCAGCAGTGTCAGGGGGACTCCCGGGGAGCTGTTTTTT. It encodes CASSVRGTPGELFF.

This chain connects TRBV19 to TRBJ1-2; no clear D. The CDR3 sequence is 15 residues long. Looked up from germline, CDR1 is LNHDA and CDR2 is SQIVND (reference sequence). The germline V and J ends were trimmed by 4 bases and 0 bases, with 12 bases remaining between them. The CDR3: CASSTVGTANYGYTF. The CDR3 DNA is TGTGCCAGTAGTACCGTCGGCACAGCTAACTATGGCTACACCTTC.

V and J are TRBV5-4 and TRBJ2-3; D gene ambiguous. The CDR3 consists of 13 residues. Germline CDR1 and CDR2: SGHNT and YYREEE (reference sequence). Trimming took 4 bases from V and 6 from J, leaving 12 bases between them. CDR3 sequence reads: CASSLDRSDTQYF. The CDR3 coding sequence is TGTGCCAGCAGCCTAGATAGGTCGGATACGCAGTATTTT.

V and J are TRBV27 and TRBJ2-1, with D maybe TRBD1 (6 bases). This CDR3 has 15 amino acids. V lost 3 bases and J 3 bases, leaving 12 bases between the germline ends. In germline, CDR1 is MNHEY, CDR2 SMNVEV (reference sequence). The CDR3, as DNA: TGTGCCAGCAGTTTGATTGACAGGAACTACAATGAGCAGTTCTTC. Residues: CASSLIDRNYNEQFF.

The rearrangement links TRBV6-5 to TRBJ1-2, with a tentative D call TRBD1 (5 bases). V was cut by 6 bases and J by 4 bases, with 15 bases left in between. Looked up from germline, CDR1 is MNHEY and CDR2 is SVGAGI. The CDR3 sequence is 14 residues long. The CDR3 DNA reads as TGTGCCAGCAGCCCCCCAGGGACGGTCTATGGCTACACCTTC. Amino acids: CASSPPGTVYGYTF.

The chain is built from TRBV7-2 and TRBJ2-7; 12 positions agree with TRBD2. Trimming took 2 bases from V and 5 from J; bases not matched to a gene: 1. This CDR3 has 14 amino acids. Germline CDR1 and CDR2: SGHTA and FQGNSA. The CDR3 is CASSLLAGGNEQYF. The CDR3 coding sequence is TGTGCCAGCAGCTTACTAGCGGGAGGGAACGAGCAGTACTTC.

This rearrangement joins TRBV5-1 to TRBJ2-6; D is undetermined. CDR1 SGHRS and CDR2 YFSETQ come from the germline V gene. V was shortened by 4 bases and J by 2 bases, with 13 bases between the two germline ends. This CDR3 has 16 amino acids. Written as DNA, the CDR3 is TGCGCCAGCAGCCCCCAAGGAGTGGCTGGGGCCAACGTCCTGACTTTC. Amino acids: CASSPQGVAGANVLTF.

The chain uses TRBV9 and TRBJ2-5, with D perhaps matching TRBD1 (5 bases). The CDR3 sequence is 15 residues long. The germline V and J ends were trimmed by 0 bases and 5 bases, with 14 bases remaining between them. Germline CDR1 is SGDLS and CDR2 is YYNGEE. The CDR3 DNA is TGTGCCAGCAGCGTAGGATTACAGGCGAGGGAGACCCAGTACTTC. It yields the protein CASSVGLQARETQYF.

This sequence joins TRBV27 and TRBJ1-2, with 7 bases that match TRBD1. Unmatched junction bases numbered 12, after V lost 3 bases and J lost 8 bases. Looked up from germline, CDR1 is MNHEY and CDR2 is SMNVEV (reference sequence). There are 15 residues in the CDR3. CDR3 DNA sequence: TGTGCCAGCAGTTTCCTCGGGACAGATACGAGGGGCTACACCTTC. Protein sequence: CASSFLGTDTRGYTF.

This clone has only one observation. The CDR3 bases are TGTGCCAGCTCCGGAACGGAGGGATGGGTGGATGAAAAACTGTTTTTT. It yields the protein CASSGTEGWVDEKLFF. The V gene is TRBV18, the J gene TRBJ1-4; no clear D. In germline, CDR1 is KGHSH, CDR2 LQKENI. The CDR3 runs 16 residues. Trimming shortened V by 6 bases and J by 6 bases, and 20 bases separated the two germline ends.

The genes are TRBV5-6 and TRBJ2-3; TRBD2 might be the D (5 bases). Trimming removed 2 bases from V and 0 bases from J, with 13 bases in between. Germline loops: CDR1 SGHDT, CDR2 YYEEEE. The CDR3 has 16 amino acids. The CDR3 reads CASSLGLHSSTDTQYF. For the CDR3, the DNA is TGTGCCAGCAGCTTAGGACTTCACTCTAGCACAGATACGCAGTATTTT.